This passage covers 31 T cell receptor beta chains from one sample sequenced in a study of radiotherapy plus CTLA-4 blockade in lung cancer. Sequenced by immunoSEQ multiplex PCR; TCRdb stores in-frame clones only, minus some. The sample gives over 80,000 clones, about four fifths of which show up once; just over 0.8% is in the top ten. The starting material was peripheral blood, obtained from a patient treated with radiotherapy plus ipilimumab. The receptors originated from a human donor with non-small cell lung cancer who had stable disease on radiotherapy plus ipilimumab.

The V and J genes are TRBV11-2 and TRBJ2-2; D may be TRBD2 (7 bases). This CDR3 comprises 15 residues. V lost 5 bases to trimming and J lost 1 base, with 11 bases between them. CDR1 and CDR2 (germline): SGHAT, FQNNGV. CDR3 residues: CASSPGGRNTGELFF. CDR3 DNA: TGTGCCAGCAGCCCCGGGGGGCGGAACACCGGGGAGCTGTTTTTT.

The chain is built from TRBV28 and TRBJ2-2; possible D gene TRBD2, 7 bases. The CDR3 has 16 amino acids. Per the germline V gene, CDR1 is MDHEN and CDR2 is SYDVKM. The V end was cut by 5 bases, the J end by 4 bases, with 17 bases between. The CDR3 sequence: CASSGGGRSGTGELFF. Written as DNA, the CDR3 is TGTGCCAGCAGTGGGGGGGGCAGGTCGGGCACCGGGGAGCTGTTTTTT.

V is TRBV11-1 and J is TRBJ2-7; D call uncertain. Germline CDR1 is SGHAT and CDR2 is FQDESV (reference sequence). The CDR3 consists of 15 residues. Trimming cost V 0 bases and J 4 bases, with 13 bases left between them. DNA of the CDR3: TGTGCCAGCAGCTTAGCCGGACGGTTGAATTACGAGCAGTACTTC. This translates into CASSLAGRLNYEQYF.

The rearrangement joins TRBV27 to TRBJ2-2; 12 bases agree with TRBD2. The ends lost 5 bases at V and 7 bases at J; junction bases unmatched: 8. CDR3 size: 16 residues. Germline CDR1 reads MNHEY; CDR2 reads SMNVEV (reference sequence). CDR3 nucleotides: TGTGCCAGCAGTCCCCTAGCGGGGGGGCTCGGCGGGGAGCTGTTTTTT. It translates to CASSPLAGGLGGELFF.

This clone was seen a handful of times. The J gene is TRBJ1-2, the V gene TRBV18; weak D call: TRBD1 (5 bases). Looked up from germline, CDR1 is KGHSH and CDR2 is LQKENI. The length of the CDR3 is 15 residues. Trimming stripped 0 bases from V and 6 bases from J, with 14 bases between. CDR3 sequence (DNA): TGTGCCAGCTCACCACCCCAGGGCCGGGTTAATGGCTACACCTTC. The encoded protein is CASSPPQGRVNGYTF. The complete variable domain, with remaining parts taken from reference TRBV18 and TRBJ1-2, reads NAGVMQNPRHLVRRRGQEARLRCSPMKGHSHVYWYRQLPEEGLKFMVYLQKENIIDESGMPKERFSAEFPKEGPSILRIQQVVRGDSAAYFCASSPPQGRVNGYTFGSGTRLTVV.

The rearrangement links TRBV5-1 to TRBJ2-7; TRBD1 matches 7 bases. V shed 0 bases and J 4 bases; nucleotides not matched to a gene: 10. Per germline, CDR1 SGHRS and CDR2 YFSETQ. The CDR3 runs 16 residues. The CDR3 DNA reads as TGCGCCAGCAGCTTGGGGATCGGGACAGAGCTGTACGAGCAGTACTTC. Its protein product is CASSLGIGTELYEQYF.

As DNA, the CDR3 is TGCGCCAGCAGCCGCCCGGGGGGGTACACTGAAGCTTTCTTT. Protein product: CASSRPGGYTEAFF. The chain links TRBV5-1 to TRBJ1-1; a weak D match, TRBD1 (5 bases). Germline CDR1 and CDR2: SGHRS and YFSETQ. The length of the CDR3 is 14 residues. V gave up 4 bases and J gave up 3 bases, with 13 bases separating them.

The chain has TRBV9 and TRBJ2-2; TRBD2 is a possible D gene (6 bases). The CDR3 length is 15 residues. The V gene lost 6 bases and the J gene lost 0 bases, with 12 bases spanning the gap. Germline V lookup: CDR1 SGDLS, CDR2 YYNGEE. CDR3 sequence: CASTPGGANTGELFF. In DNA, the CDR3 is TGTGCCAGCACCCCCGGGGGAGCGAACACCGGGGAGCTGTTTTTT.

The V and J genes are TRBV2 and TRBJ2-2; 9 nucleotides line up with TRBD1. The CDR3 runs 16 residues. The V segment lost 6 bases and the J segment 4 bases; nucleotides outside the gene matches: 9. Germline CDR1 is SNHLY and CDR2 is FYNNEI. CDR3 bases: TGTGCCAGCAGACCCCCGGGACAGGGTAGCACCGGGGAGCTGTTTTTT. Encoded protein: CASRPPGQGSTGELFF.

The chain carries TRBV29-1 and TRBJ2-1; 13 positions agree with TRBD2. V lost 7 bases to trimming and J lost 9 bases; unmatched junction nucleotides: 9. The CDR3 is 14 residues long. The germline V gene has CDR1 SQVTM and CDR2 ANQGSEA. For the CDR3, the DNA is TGCAGCGGGGTTACTAGCGGGAGGGCCTCTGAGCAGTTCTTC. This translates into CSGVTSGRASEQFF.

The rearrangement joins TRBV7-3 to TRBJ1-5; 9 bases line up with TRBD1. The V gene's germline CDR1 is SGHTA and CDR2 FQGTGA. The CDR3 runs 13 residues. With V trimmed by 4 bases and J by 7 bases, 2 bases remained unmatched. Written as DNA, the CDR3 is TGTGCCAGCAGCTCCGACAGGGGGCAGCCCCAGCATTTT. Amino acid sequence: CASSSDRGQPQHF.

This clone was seen more than once but under ten times. The chain has TRBV28 and TRBJ1-6, with D possibly TRBD1 on 6 matching bases. The CDR3 totals 15 residues. The V and J ends lost 6 bases and 8 bases respectively, with 17 bases between them. CDR1 is MDHEN, CDR2 SYDVKM, per germline. CDR3 amino acids: CASRYSGANDSPLHF. The CDR3 DNA reads TGTGCCAGCAGGTATTCAGGGGCTAATGATTCACCCCTCCACTTT. Based on the CDR3 plus reference TRBV28 and TRBJ1-6, the full variable domain is DVKVTQSSRYLVKRTGEKVFLECVQDMDHENMFWYRQDPGLGLRLIYFSYDVKMKEKGDIPEGYSVSREKKERFSLILESASTNQTSMYLCASRYSGANDSPLHFGNGTRLTVT.

The rearrangement uses TRBV11-2 and TRBJ1-4, with D possibly TRBD1 on 5 matching bases. The CDR3 runs 14 residues. Germline-derived CDR1 and CDR2 are SGHAT and FQNNGV. The V and J ends lost 1 base and 5 bases respectively, with 8 bases between them. The CDR3 loop reads CASSLVPGNEKLFF. The DNA of the CDR3 is TGTGCCAGCAGCTTAGTACCAGGGAATGAAAAACTGTTTTTT.

The V and J genes are TRBV12-5 and TRBJ2-7; D might be TRBD1 (6 bases). In germline, CDR1 is LGHNT, CDR2 FRNRAP. The CDR3 is made up of 16 amino acids. The ends were cut back, 3 bases at V and 3 bases at J, with 18 bases in the middle. DNA of the CDR3: TGTGCTAGTGGTTTTCTGGACAGCCCCTGGTGCTACGAGCAGTACTTC. It encodes CASGFLDSPWCYEQYF.

Written as DNA, the CDR3 is TGTGCCAGCAGCGTAGATACTAGCGGGAGAGCGAATGAGCAGTTCTTC. It codes for CASSVDTSGRANEQFF. The genes are TRBV9 and TRBJ2-1, with TRBD2 matching 11 bases. Germline CDR1 reads SGDLS; CDR2 reads YYNGEE. The CDR3 is 16 amino acids. The V gene end was trimmed by 0 bases and the J gene end by 7 bases; junction bases not matched to a gene: 6.

This clone was recorded only once. The rearrangement links TRBV11-2 to TRBJ1-4; 11 bases map to TRBD1. J lost 8 bases, V lost 0 bases, and 5 bases had no gene match. CDR1 SGHAT and CDR2 FQNNGV come from the germline V gene. The CDR3 is 16 amino acids. This chain's CDR3 is CASSLDWTGGLEKLFF. As DNA, the CDR3 is TGTGCCAGCAGCTTAGACTGGACAGGGGGCCTGGAAAAACTGTTTTTT.

CDR3 in DNA: TGTGCCAGCAGCGTTTCACTAGACACCGGGGAGCTGTTTTTT. Its protein is CASSVSLDTGELFF. V and J are TRBV9 and TRBJ2-2, with a weak D call TRBD2 (5 bases). Germline V gene data show CDR1 as SGDLS and CDR2 as YYNGEE. The CDR3 contains 14 residues. V lost 2 bases to trimming and J lost 3 bases, with 8 bases between them.

The rearrangement joins TRBV9 to TRBJ2-5, with a tentative D call TRBD1 (8 bases). The CDR3 has 13 amino acids. Between the trimmed V and J ends, which lost 3 bases and 6 bases, there was a span of 12 bases. CDR1 and CDR2 (germline): SGDLS, YYNGEE. The CDR3 DNA follows: TGTGCCAGCAGCGAACAGGGGGGGAAGACCCAGTACTTC. Its protein is CASSEQGGKTQYF. The complete variable domain, with remaining parts taken from reference TRBV9 and TRBJ2-5, reads DSGVTQTPKHLITATGQRVTLRCSPRSGDLSVYWYQQSLDQGLQFLIQYYNGEERAKGNILERFSAQQFPDLHSELNLSSLELGDSALYFCASSEQGGKTQYFGPGTRLLVL.

The V and J genes are TRBV11-1 and TRBJ2-7; 8 nucleotides align to TRBD1. This CDR3 comprises 12 residues. CDR1 and CDR2 (germline): SGHAT, FQDESV (reference sequence). V trimming: 4 bases; J trimming: 5 bases; junction bases outside the gene matches: 1. The CDR3, as DNA: TGTGCCAGCAGCTCGGACAGGGACGAGCAGTACTTC. Residues: CASSSDRDEQYF.

This rearrangement joins TRBV7-2 to TRBJ2-2; D ambiguous. The CDR3 consists of 14 residues. The V gene lost 4 bases and the J gene lost 1 base, with 7 bases spanning the gap. Germline loops: CDR1 SGHTA, CDR2 FQGNSA. The CDR3 sequence: CASSSQKNTGELFF. As DNA, the CDR3 is TGTGCCAGCAGCTCCCAGAAGAACACCGGGGAGCTGTTTTTT.

This chain joins TRBV30 and TRBJ1-4; D gene ambiguous. The CDR3 length is 11 residues. Trimming stripped 1 base from V and 12 bases from J, with 9 bases between. Germline lookup yields CDR1 GTSNPN and CDR2 SVGIG (reference sequence). For the CDR3, the DNA is TGTGCCTGGAGTGGACCTGCTGAACTGTTTTTT. Amino acids: CAWSGPAELFF.

The chain couples TRBV10-1 to TRBJ2-3; unclear D gene. The CDR3 is made up of 13 amino acids. The germline gives CDR1 WNHNN, CDR2 SYGVQD (reference sequence). V dropped 6 bases and J dropped 1 base, with 8 bases sitting between them. CDR3 amino acids: CASSVDRTDTQYF. The DNA of the CDR3 is TGCGCCAGCAGCGTTGATCGCACAGATACGCAGTATTTT.

CDR3 in DNA: TGTGCCAGCAGTTCTTCCGGGACAGGCCGCTACGAGCAGTACTTC. This sequence encodes CASSSSGTGRYEQYF. The chain joins TRBV21-1 to TRBJ2-7; the D call TRBD1 from the table was never checked on the DNA. TRBV21-1 is reported as a pseudogene. There are 15 residues in the CDR3.

V is TRBV29-1 and J is TRBJ2-1; 11 nucleotides line up with TRBD2. CDR1 is SQVTM, CDR2 ANQGSEA, per germline. The CDR3 extends over 16 amino acids. V lost 5 bases and J lost 3; bases outside the gene matches: 9. CDR3 in amino acids: CSVSGTSGILYNEQFF. DNA of the CDR3: TGCAGCGTTTCAGGGACTAGCGGAATCCTCTACAATGAGCAGTTCTTC.

The chain combines TRBV19 with TRBJ1-5; D not resolved. This CDR3 contains 14 residues. Germline CDR1 is LNHDA and CDR2 is SQIVND (reference sequence). V lost 4 bases and J 5 bases, leaving 12 bases between the germline ends. The CDR3 region is CASSTSFMDQPQHF. CDR3 bases: TGTGCCAGTAGTACCTCTTTCATGGATCAGCCCCAGCATTTT.

The rearrangement joins TRBV6-1 to TRBJ2-5, with a weak D call TRBD2 (6 bases). Trimming cost V 0 bases and J 2 bases, with 13 bases left between them. The V gene's germline CDR1 is MNHNS and CDR2 SASEGT. This CDR3 is 16 amino acids long. The CDR3 nucleotides are TGTGCCAGCAGTGAAGCCCCGGGACTTATACAAGAGACCCAGTACTTC. Translation: CASSEAPGLIQETQYF.

Written as DNA, the CDR3 is TGTGCCAGCAGCCAAGGGGCAGGGAACTATGGCTACACCTTC. The encoded protein is CASSQGAGNYGYTF. The chain carries TRBV14 and TRBJ1-2; TRBD1 might be the D (5 bases). The CDR3 has 14 residues. Trimming removed 1 base at V and 2 bases at J, with 8 bases between. Germline-derived CDR1 and CDR2 are SGHDN and FVKESK.

The chain has TRBV5-6 and TRBJ2-1; 14 bases align to TRBD2. The trim removed 0 bases at V and 0 bases at J, leaving 2 bases unmatched. In germline, CDR1 is SGHDT, CDR2 YYEEEE. The CDR3 consists of 18 residues. CDR3 nucleotides: TGTGCCAGCAGCTTGGGTGGGACTAGCGGGAGCTCCTACAATGAGCAGTTCTTC. The encoded protein is CASSLGGTSGSSYNEQFF.

The CDR3 region is CASPGAGGNTIYF. CDR3 nucleotide sequence: TGTGCCTCGCCCGGGGCGGGTGGAAACACCATATATTTT. The rearrangement uses TRBV28 and TRBJ1-3, with D tentatively TRBD1 (5 bases). The CDR3 contains 13 residues. The germline V gene has CDR1 MDHEN and CDR2 SYDVKM. V was pared by 11 bases and J by 3 bases, with 14 bases between.

This sequence joins TRBV7-9 and TRBJ2-2; D is uncertain. Germline V gene data show CDR1 as SEHNR and CDR2 as FQNEAQ (reference sequence). The CDR3 is 12 residues long. The V end lost 3 bases, the J end lost 4 bases, and 3 bases lay between the germline ends. CDR3 residues: CASSFRTGELFF. CDR3 nucleotide sequence: TGTGCCAGCAGCTTTCGCACCGGGGAGCTGTTTTTT.

The rearrangement uses TRBV19 and TRBJ1-2; unclear D gene. Trimming left V 4 bases short and J 4 bases short, with 10 bases between. Germline V gives CDR1 LNHDA, CDR2 SQIVND (reference sequence). This CDR3 contains 13 residues. In DNA, the CDR3 is TGTGCCAGTAGTACGGAAATAAGCTATGGCTACACCTTC. Translation: CASSTEISYGYTF.